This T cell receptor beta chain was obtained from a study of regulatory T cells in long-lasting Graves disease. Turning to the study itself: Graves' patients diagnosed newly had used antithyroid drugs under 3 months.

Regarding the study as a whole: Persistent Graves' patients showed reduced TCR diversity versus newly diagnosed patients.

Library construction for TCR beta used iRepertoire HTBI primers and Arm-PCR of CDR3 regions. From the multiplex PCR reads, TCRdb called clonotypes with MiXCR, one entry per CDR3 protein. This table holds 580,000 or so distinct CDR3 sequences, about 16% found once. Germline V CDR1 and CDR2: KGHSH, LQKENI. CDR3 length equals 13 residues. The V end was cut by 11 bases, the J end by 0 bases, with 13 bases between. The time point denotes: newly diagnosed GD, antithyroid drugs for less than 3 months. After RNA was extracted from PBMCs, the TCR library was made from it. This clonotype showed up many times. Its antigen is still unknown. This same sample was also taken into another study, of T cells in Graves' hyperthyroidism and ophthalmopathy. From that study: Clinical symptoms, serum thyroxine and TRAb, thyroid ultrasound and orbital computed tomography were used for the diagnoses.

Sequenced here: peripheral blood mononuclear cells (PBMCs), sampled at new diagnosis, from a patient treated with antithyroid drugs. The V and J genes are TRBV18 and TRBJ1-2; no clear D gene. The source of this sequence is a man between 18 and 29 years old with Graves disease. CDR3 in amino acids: CAGQDGTNYGYTF. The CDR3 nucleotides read TGTGCCGGTCAGGACGGAACTAACTATGGCTACACCTTC. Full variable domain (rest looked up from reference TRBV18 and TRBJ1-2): NAGVMQNPRHLVRRRGQEARLRCSPMKGHSHVYWYRQLPEEGLKFMVYLQKENIIDESGMPKERFSAEFPKEGPSILRIQQVVRGDSAAYFCAGQDGTNYGYTFGSGTRLTVV.